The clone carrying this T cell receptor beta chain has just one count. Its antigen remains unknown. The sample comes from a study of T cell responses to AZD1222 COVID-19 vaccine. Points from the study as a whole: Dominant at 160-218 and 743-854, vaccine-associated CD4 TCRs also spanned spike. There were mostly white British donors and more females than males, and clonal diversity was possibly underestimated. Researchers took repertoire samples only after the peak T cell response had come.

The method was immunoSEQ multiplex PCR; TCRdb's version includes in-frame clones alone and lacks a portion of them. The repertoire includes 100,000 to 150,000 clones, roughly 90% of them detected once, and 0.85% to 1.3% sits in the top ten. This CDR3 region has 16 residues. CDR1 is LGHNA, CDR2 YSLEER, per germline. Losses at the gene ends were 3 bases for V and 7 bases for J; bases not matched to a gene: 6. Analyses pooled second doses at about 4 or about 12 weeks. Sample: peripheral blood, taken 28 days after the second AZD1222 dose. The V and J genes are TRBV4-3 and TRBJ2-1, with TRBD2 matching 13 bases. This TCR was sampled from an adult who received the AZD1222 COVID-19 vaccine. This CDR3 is CASSHVLAGGPNEQFF. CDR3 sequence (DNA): TGCGCCAGCAGCCATGTACTAGCGGGAGGGCCTAATGAGCAGTTCTTC.